This T cell receptor beta chain was recovered during a study of identical twins. TCRdb re-analysed the 5' RACE reads in MiXCR, keeping a single row per CDR3 protein. Of about 1.7 million distinct CDR3 sequences listed, around 29% were seen once; the top ten hold more than 0.25%. The CDR3 spans 16 residues. Germline lookup yields CDR1 SGHKS and CDR2 YYEKEE (reference sequence). Trimming cost V 1 base and J 0 bases; bases outside gene matches: 6. The clonotype was recovered from a newborn girl in good health. The sample taken for sequencing was cord blood. The gene calls are TRBV5-5 and TRBJ2-7; 8 bases map to TRBD2. The CDR3 loop is CASSLSGGVISYEQYF. In nucleotides, the CDR3 is TGTGCCAGCAGCTTGTCGGGAGGGGTAATCTCCTACGAGCAGTACTTC.